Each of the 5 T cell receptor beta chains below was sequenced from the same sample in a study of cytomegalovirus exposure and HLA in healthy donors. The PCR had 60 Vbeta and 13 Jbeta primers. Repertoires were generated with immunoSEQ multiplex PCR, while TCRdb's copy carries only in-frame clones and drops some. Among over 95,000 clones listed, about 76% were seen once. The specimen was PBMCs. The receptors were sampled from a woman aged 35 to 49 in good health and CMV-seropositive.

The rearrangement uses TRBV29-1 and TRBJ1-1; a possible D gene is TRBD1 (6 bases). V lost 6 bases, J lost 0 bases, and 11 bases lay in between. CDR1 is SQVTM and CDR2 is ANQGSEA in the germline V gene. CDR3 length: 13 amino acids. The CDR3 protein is CSVYTGMNTEAFF. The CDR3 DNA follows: TGCAGCGTCTACACAGGGATGAACACTGAAGCTTTCTTT.

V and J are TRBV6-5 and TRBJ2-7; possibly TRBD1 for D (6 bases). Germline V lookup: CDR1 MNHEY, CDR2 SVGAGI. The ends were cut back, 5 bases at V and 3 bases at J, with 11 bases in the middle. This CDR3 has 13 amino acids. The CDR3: CASSRGRGYEQYF. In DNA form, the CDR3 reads TGTGCCAGCAGTCGAGGCAGGGGCTACGAGCAGTACTTC.

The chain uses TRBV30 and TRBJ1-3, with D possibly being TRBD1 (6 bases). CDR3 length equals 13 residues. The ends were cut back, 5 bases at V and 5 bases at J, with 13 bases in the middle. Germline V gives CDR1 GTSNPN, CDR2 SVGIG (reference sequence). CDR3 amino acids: CAWSLGQRNTIYF. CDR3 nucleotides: TGTGCCTGGTCCCTCGGACAGAGAAACACCATATATTTT.

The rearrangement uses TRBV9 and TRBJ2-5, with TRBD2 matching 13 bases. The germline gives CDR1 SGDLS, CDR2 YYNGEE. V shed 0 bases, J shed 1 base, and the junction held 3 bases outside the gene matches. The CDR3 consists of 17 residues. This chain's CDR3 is CASSVAGTSGAQETQYF. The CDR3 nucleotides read TGTGCCAGCAGCGTAGCCGGGACTAGCGGGGCCCAAGAGACCCAGTACTTC.

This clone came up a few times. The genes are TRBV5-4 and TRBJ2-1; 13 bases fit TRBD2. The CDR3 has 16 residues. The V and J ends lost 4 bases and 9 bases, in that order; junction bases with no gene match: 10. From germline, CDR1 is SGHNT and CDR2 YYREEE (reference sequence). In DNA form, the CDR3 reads TGTGCCAGCAGCGGAGGAACTAGCGGGGGGGCGGGTGAGCAGTTCTTC. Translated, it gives CASSGGTSGGAGEQFF.